What follows is one T cell receptor (beta chain) and its context. Its antigen is unknown. The data derive from a study of T-cell reconstitution after alpha-beta-depleted transplantation in children. Study-wide results and caveats: After one year, T-cell counts and TCRbeta diversity mostly came from new T cells. Some patients showed high day-60 TCRbeta diversity, which derived from surviving recipient T cells and thymic progenitors. At around two months after transplant, the alpha-beta T cells were reportedly derived from several hundred expanded clones that came from non-depleted graft cells.

A TCRbeta library incorporating unique molecular identifiers was prepared. MiXCR, run by TCRdb on the PCR reads, gives a single entry per CDR3 protein. The table has some 120,000 distinct CDR3 sequences, around a tenth seen once. The CDR3 is made up of 16 amino acids. From germline, CDR1 is DFQATT and CDR2 SNEGSKA (reference sequence). V shed 3 bases and J shed 1 base, with 19 bases lying between them. This chain connects TRBV20-1 to TRBJ2-7; D is perhaps TRBD1 (7 bases). The sequencing used PBMCs, mostly from graft donor cells, collected 180 days after TCRalphabeta/CD19-depleted stem cell transplant. This receptor was taken from a girl under three years old who had a stem cell transplant for combined immunodeficiency, so the T cells may come from the graft donor. The CDR3 sequence: CSARGRGTPNSYEQYF. CDR3 DNA: TGCAGTGCTAGGGGCAGGGGGACTCCGAATTCCTACGAGCAGTACTTC.